The following is a T cell receptor beta chain sequence with its context. This CDR3 has 15 amino acids. Germline CDR1 reads SGHAT; CDR2 reads FQNNGV. Trimming stripped 5 bases from V and 5 bases from J, with 13 bases between. With random hexamers, about 0.45 to 1 ug RNA was reverse transcribed. TCR beta CDR3 was amplified by immunoSEQ covering 54 Vbeta and 13 Jbeta. TCRdb re-derived calls from the immunoSEQ multiplex PCR reads in MiXCR, one entry per CDR3 protein. Here the sample spans some 100,000 distinct CDR3 sequences, about nine tenths being singletons. Sequencing of TCR beta was performed on blood CD8+ T cells and on blood CD4+ T cells. TEMRA cells were FACS-enriched, while CD8+ and CD4+ T cells were negatively isolated. This sample stems from a study of CD8 T cells in Susac syndrome.

This rearrangement joins TRBV11-2 to TRBJ1-6; unclear D gene. The source is a human donor in good health. Source material: CD8+ T cells from PBMCs. CDR3 loop: CASSLGGLDNSPLHF. CDR3 in DNA: TGTGCCAGCAGCCTCGGCGGGCTCGATAATTCACCCCTCCACTTT.